Presented here are 31 T cell receptor beta chains from one specimen sequenced in a study of T cell changes during pregnancy in multiple sclerosis. The data were produced by immunoSEQ multiplex PCR, yet TCRdb's version contains in-frame clones alone and is incomplete. This table holds under 70,000 clones, 90% to 95% found once. This sample comprised peripheral blood, obtained after pregnancy. These receptor sequences come from a female donor in good health, enrolled as a control in a pregnancy study.

The V call is TRBV30, the J call TRBJ2-5; 12 positions agree with TRBD1. V shed 2 bases and J 9 bases; nucleotides not matched to a gene: 7. This CDR3 contains 14 residues. In germline, CDR1 is GTSNPN, CDR2 SVGIG (reference sequence). CDR3 loop: CAWSPPGQGASQYF. The CDR3 DNA reads as TGTGCCTGGAGTCCACCGGGACAGGGGGCTTCCCAGTACTTC.

This clone was seen just once. This chain uses TRBV13 with TRBJ2-7; D is ambiguous. The V and J ends lost 0 bases and 3 bases respectively, with 9 bases between them. The CDR3 spans 14 residues. Per germline, CDR1 PRHDT and CDR2 FYEKMQ (reference sequence). The CDR3 DNA follows: TGTGCCAGCAGCTTAGGCCGGCAGCGCTACGAGCAGTACTTC. It is translated as CASSLGRQRYEQYF.

This rearrangement joins TRBV29-1 to TRBJ2-1, with 7 bases aligning to TRBD2. CDR3 length: 14 residues. CDR1 and CDR2 (germline): SQVTM, ANQGSEA. The ends lost 4 bases at V and 3 bases at J; junction bases unmatched: 6. CDR3 in amino acids: CSVVKRGNYNEQFF. CDR3 in DNA: TGCAGCGTTGTGAAGCGGGGAAACTACAATGAGCAGTTCTTC.

The chain links TRBV2 to TRBJ1-1; 9 bases line up with TRBD1. CDR1 is SNHLY, CDR2 FYNNEI, per germline. The junction had 4 bases not matched to a gene; V was cut back by 4 bases and J by 4 bases. This CDR3 spans 14 amino acids. The CDR3 DNA follows: TGTGCCAGCAGTGCGGACAGGGGAGGCACTGAAGCTTTCTTT. This encodes CASSADRGGTEAFF.

The rearrangement uses TRBV10-2 and TRBJ2-7; 7 nucleotides match TRBD2. CDR1 and CDR2 (germline): WSHSY, SAAADI. The CDR3 is 15 residues long. The trim removed 2 bases at V and 4 bases at J, leaving 8 bases unmatched. The CDR3 protein is CASSELGGSRYEQYF. The CDR3 DNA is TGCGCCAGCAGTGAGCTCGGGGGGTCGAGGTACGAGCAGTACTTC.

This clone was observed once. V gene TRBV27 combines with J gene TRBJ1-6; 9 nucleotides line up with TRBD1. This CDR3 contains 14 residues. Germline lookup yields CDR1 MNHEY and CDR2 SMNVEV (reference sequence). The ends lost 6 bases at V and 9 bases at J; junction bases unmatched: 6. In DNA form, the CDR3 reads TGTGCCAGCAGCCCCGACAGGGGGAGTTCACCCCTCCACTTT. Encoded protein: CASSPDRGSSPLHF.

V is TRBV4-2 and J is TRBJ1-4, with D maybe TRBD1 (6 bases). Trimming removed 0 bases from V and 0 bases from J, with 14 bases in between. The CDR3 is 18 residues long. Germline V CDR1 and CDR2: LGHNA, YNFKEQ. The CDR3 loop is CASSQEVRGPPTNEKLFF. For the CDR3, the DNA is TGTGCCAGCAGCCAAGAAGTGCGGGGGCCCCCAACTAATGAAAAACTGTTTTTT.

This clone was recorded once. The J gene is TRBJ1-2, the V gene TRBV19; 7 bases are shared with TRBD1. The CDR3 totals 15 residues. CDR1 is LNHDA and CDR2 is SQIVND in the germline V gene (reference sequence). Trimming removed 6 bases from V and 2 bases from J; junction bases left unmatched: 9. CDR3 coding DNA: TGTGCCAGTAGCGTCGTACAGGGGCGAAACTATGGCTACACCTTC. Encoded protein: CASSVVQGRNYGYTF.

This clone was seen a handful of times. V usage is TRBV5-4 and J usage is TRBJ2-7; 9 bases map to TRBD1. The CDR3 totals 14 residues. Germline V gene data show CDR1 as SGHNT and CDR2 as YYREEE (reference sequence). V gave up 2 bases and J gave up 3 bases; unmatched junction bases: 3. For the CDR3, the DNA is TGTGCCAGCAGCTTCGGACAGGGGATCTACGAGCAGTACTTC. This gives the protein CASSFGQGIYEQYF.

The chain links TRBV5-4 to TRBJ1-2; D is unclear. The germline CDR1 and CDR2 sequences are SGHNT and YYREEE (reference sequence). V was cut by 1 base and J by 2 bases, with 9 bases left in between. The CDR3 sequence is 14 residues long. DNA of the CDR3: TGTGCCAGCAGCTTGACGCTAGGCAACTATGGCTACACCTTC. Amino acid sequence: CASSLTLGNYGYTF.

This clone came up once. V gene TRBV2 combines with J gene TRBJ2-5; 7 nucleotides agree with TRBD1. Germline lookup yields CDR1 SNHLY and CDR2 FYNNEI. Trimming took 8 bases from V and 4 from J; bases not matched to a gene: 4. There are 12 residues in the CDR3. The CDR3 bases are TGTGCCAGCCGACAGGGCGGAGAGACCCAGTACTTC. This codes for CASRQGGETQYF.

This clone was seen only a few times. The V call is TRBV30, the J call TRBJ1-3; 7 bases line up with TRBD1. CDR3 size: 15 residues. Germline V CDR1 and CDR2: GTSNPN, SVGIG (reference sequence). The V segment lost 2 bases and the J segment 0 bases; nucleotides outside the gene matches: 4. CDR3 bases: TGTGCCTGGAGTCCGGACAGGTACTCTGGAAACACCATATATTTT. The encoded protein is CAWSPDRYSGNTIYF.

V is TRBV14 and J is TRBJ1-1; D possibly corresponds to TRBD1 (5 bases). Trimming took off 4 bases at V and 4 bases at J, with 13 bases between the two ends. Germline CDR1 SGHDN, CDR2 FVKESK. This CDR3 region has 14 residues. The CDR3 loop is CASSPEDISTEAFF. As DNA, the CDR3 is TGTGCCAGCAGCCCAGAGGACATATCCACTGAAGCTTTCTTT.

The chain uses TRBV28 and TRBJ2-7, with 9 nucleotides matching TRBD1. There are 16 residues in the CDR3. Germline trimming cut 5 bases from V and 2 bases from J; bases unmatched to any gene: 10. The germline V gene encodes CDR1 MDHEN and CDR2 SYDVKM. The CDR3 DNA sequence: TGTGCCAGCAGTGTACAGGGGGCGTCTAAGGCCTACGAGCAGTACTTC. It yields the protein CASSVQGASKAYEQYF. Drawing the rest from reference TRBV28 and TRBJ2-7, the complete variable domain is DVKVTQSSRYLVKRTGEKVFLECVQDMDHENMFWYRQDPGLGLRLIYFSYDVKMKEKGDIPEGYSVSREKKERFSLILESASTNQTSMYLCASSVQGASKAYEQYFGPGTRLTVT.

The CDR3 DNA sequence: TGTGCCAGCAGCCCATTACAGGGCTACGAGCAGTACTTC. Translation: CASSPLQGYEQYF. The V gene is TRBV7-9, the J gene TRBJ2-7; perhaps TRBD1 as D (6 bases). The germline CDR1 and CDR2 sequences are SEHNR and FQNEAQ (reference sequence). The CDR3 extends over 13 amino acids. V was trimmed by 5 bases and J by 3 bases, leaving 11 bases between them.

The J gene is TRBJ2-7, the V gene TRBV30, with D perhaps matching TRBD1 (5 bases). The CDR3 is made up of 14 amino acids. Trimming left V 2 bases short and J 2 bases short, with 13 bases between. Germline lookup yields CDR1 GTSNPN and CDR2 SVGIG (reference sequence). The CDR3 sequence: CAWSSMVGAYEQYF. CDR3 nucleotide sequence: TGTGCCTGGAGTTCTATGGTAGGGGCCTACGAGCAGTACTTC.

The chain employs TRBV15 and TRBJ1-1; D uncertain. The CDR3 is made up of 13 amino acids. V was trimmed by 0 bases and J by 8 bases, leaving 10 bases between them. Germline lookup yields CDR1 LNHNV and CDR2 YYDKDF (reference sequence). The CDR3 DNA reads as TGTGCCACCAGCAGAGATGGGAGGGTCGAAGCTTTCTTT. Protein: CATSRDGRVEAFF.

The genes are TRBV9 and TRBJ1-1; unclear D gene. There are 15 residues in the CDR3. Germline V CDR1 and CDR2: SGDLS, YYNGEE. With 0 bases removed from V and 4 bases from J, the gap between germline ends came to 13 bases. CDR3 loop: CASSVDSVLSTEAFF. The CDR3 region has the DNA TGTGCCAGCAGCGTAGATAGCGTACTGAGCACTGAAGCTTTCTTT.

CDR3 coding DNA: TGTGCCAGCAGTCAGACGGGGGGCTCTGGAAACACCATATATTTT. Translating it yields CASSQTGGSGNTIYF. The rearrangement uses TRBV11-2 and TRBJ1-3; a weak D match, TRBD1 (5 bases). The CDR3 consists of 15 residues. Between the trimmed V and J ends, which lost 6 bases and 0 bases, there was a span of 12 bases. Germline assignment: CDR1 SGHAT and CDR2 FQNNGV.

This clone was observed once. The V gene is TRBV13, the J gene TRBJ1-2; TRBD1 agrees at 7 bases. V lost 5 bases, J lost 2 bases, and 2 bases stayed unmatched. Germline CDR1 is PRHDT and CDR2 is FYEKMQ (reference sequence). This CDR3 has 13 residues. CDR3 DNA: TGTGCCAGCAGCCAGGACAGGAACTATGGCTACACCTTC. The encoded protein is CASSQDRNYGYTF. Full variable domain (rest looked up from reference TRBV13 and TRBJ1-2): AAGVIQSPRHLIKEKRETATLKCYPIPRHDTVYWYQQGPGQDPQFLISFYEKMQSDKGSIPDRFSAQQFSDYHSELNMSSLELGDSALYFCASSQDRNYGYTFGSGTRLTVV.

This chain uses TRBV19 with TRBJ2-5; TRBD1 agrees at 7 bases. CDR3 length: 14 amino acids. Germline values: CDR1 LNHDA, CDR2 SQIVND (reference sequence). V shed 1 base, J shed 7 bases, and the junction held 6 bases outside the gene matches. The CDR3 loop reads CASSIGTGGVTQYF. DNA of the CDR3: TGTGCCAGTAGTATAGGGACAGGAGGTGTGACCCAGTACTTC.

CDR3 bases: TGTGCCAGCAGCTTTGTACAGGGGGCAGATACGCAGTATTTT. Protein: CASSFVQGADTQYF. The chain employs TRBV5-6 and TRBJ2-3; 8 bases match TRBD1. Germline CDR1 reads SGHDT; CDR2 reads YYEEEE. The CDR3 has 14 amino acids. J was trimmed by 4 bases and V by 2 bases; bases with no gene match: 3.

This chain links TRBV4-2 with TRBJ2-5; D is possibly TRBD2 (6 bases). CDR1 LGHNA and CDR2 YNFKEQ come from the germline V gene. V lost 1 base and J 4 bases, leaving 7 bases between the germline ends. The CDR3 loop spans 13 amino acids. The CDR3 DNA follows: TGTGCCAGCAGCCAAGTCGGGGGAGAGACCCAGTACTTC. Translation: CASSQVGGETQYF.

This sequence joins TRBV6-5 and TRBJ2-7; TRBD1 matches 7 bases. The CDR3 has 13 residues. CDR1 MNHEY and CDR2 SVGAGI come from the germline V gene. V lost 5 bases and J lost 3; bases outside the gene matches: 4. CDR3 region: CASSRDSLYEQYF. Here the CDR3 DNA reads TGTGCCAGCAGTCGGGACAGTCTCTACGAGCAGTACTTC.

The genes are TRBV6-5 and TRBJ2-7, with 8 bases fitting TRBD1. Per the germline V gene, CDR1 is MNHEY and CDR2 is SVGAGI. CDR3 size: 16 residues. Trimming cost V 0 bases and J 7 bases; bases outside gene matches: 11. CDR3 residues: CASSYSSRTGTGEQYF. As DNA, the CDR3 is TGTGCCAGCAGTTACTCAAGTCGGACAGGGACGGGGGAGCAGTACTTC.

The chain has TRBV9 and TRBJ2-2, with 9 bases lining up with TRBD1. Per germline, CDR1 SGDLS and CDR2 YYNGEE. The CDR3 is made up of 17 amino acids. J gave up 5 bases and V 0 bases, and 8 bases lay outside the gene matches. Here the CDR3 DNA reads TGTGCCAGCAGCGTAGATATGGACAGGGGTAAGACCGGGGAGCTGTTTTTT. Amino acids: CASSVDMDRGKTGELFF.

V gene TRBV9 combines with J gene TRBJ1-1; 7 bases map to TRBD1. V dropped 9 bases and J dropped 3; count of bases not matched to a gene: 11. CDR3 length: 14 residues. Germline-derived CDR1 and CDR2 are SGDLS and YYNGEE. Here the CDR3 reads CATAPGDRDTEAFF. CDR3 in DNA: TGTGCCACCGCGCCGGGGGACAGAGACACTGAAGCTTTCTTT.

The chain joins TRBV29-1 to TRBJ1-2; 7 bases fit TRBD1. CDR1 and CDR2 (germline): SQVTM, ANQGSEA. V dropped 3 bases and J dropped 7; count of bases not matched to a gene: 11. The CDR3 runs 14 residues. The CDR3 sequence: CSVEAHRGDGGYTF. The CDR3 region has the DNA TGCAGCGTTGAGGCCCACAGGGGTGATGGTGGCTACACCTTC. The complete variable domain, with remaining parts taken from reference TRBV29-1 and TRBJ1-2, reads SAVISQKPSRDICQRGTSLTIQCQVDSQVTMMFWYRQQPGQSLTLIATANQGSEATYESGFVIDKFPISRPNLTFSTLTVSNMSPEDSSIYLCSVEAHRGDGGYTFGSGTRLTVV.

The CDR3 sequence: CASSQATGFPNEQFF. CDR3 bases: TGCGCCAGCAGCCAAGCCACAGGGTTCCCGAATGAGCAGTTCTTC. V and J are TRBV4-3 and TRBJ2-1, with TRBD1 as a possible D gene (6 bases). The length of the CDR3 is 15 residues. The germline gives CDR1 LGHNA, CDR2 YSLEER. V was trimmed by 1 base and J by 7 bases, leaving 14 bases between them.

V is TRBV4-3 and J is TRBJ2-2; TRBD1 agrees at 8 bases. Germline CDR1 and CDR2: LGHNA and YSLEER. Trimming took 1 base from V and 4 from J; bases not matched to a gene: 11. The CDR3 consists of 18 residues. The CDR3 reads CASSQVLSRGLGTGELFF. CDR3 DNA: TGCGCCAGCAGCCAAGTCCTTTCCAGGGGGCTTGGCACCGGGGAGCTGTTTTTT.

V usage is TRBV15 and J usage is TRBJ2-7, with D perhaps matching TRBD1 (5 bases). The V gene's germline CDR1 is LNHNV and CDR2 YYDKDF (reference sequence). Between the trimmed V and J ends, which lost 0 bases and 1 base, there was a span of 10 bases. This CDR3 has 15 amino acids. The CDR3 loop reads CATSRDQYRSYEQYF. CDR3 coding DNA: TGTGCCACCAGCAGAGATCAGTACAGGTCCTACGAGCAGTACTTC.